This TCR beta chain was sequenced in a study of blood T cell repertoires in COVID-19. CDR1 is LNHDA, CDR2 SQIVND, per germline (reference sequence). V shed 6 bases and J 4 bases; nucleotides not matched to a gene: 6. The CDR3 covers 13 residues. Participant ages covered roughly 18 to 89 years across about two dozen US areas. Assignments of participants to cohorts depended upon their own reported clinical history. The repertoire was sequenced with immunoSEQ multiplex PCR; TCRdb's copy has only in-frame clones and lacks some. The sample carries more than 350,000 clones, approximately 92% recorded once. The chain couples TRBV19 to TRBJ2-7; 7 bases are shared with TRBD1. The TCR comes from a man younger than 35 who had recovered from COVID-19. The sequenced sample was PBMCs or T cells enriched from blood (not recorded which). CDR3 protein: CASSQTGVYEQYF. CDR3 coding DNA: TGTGCCAGTAGCCAAACAGGGGTTTACGAGCAGTACTTC.